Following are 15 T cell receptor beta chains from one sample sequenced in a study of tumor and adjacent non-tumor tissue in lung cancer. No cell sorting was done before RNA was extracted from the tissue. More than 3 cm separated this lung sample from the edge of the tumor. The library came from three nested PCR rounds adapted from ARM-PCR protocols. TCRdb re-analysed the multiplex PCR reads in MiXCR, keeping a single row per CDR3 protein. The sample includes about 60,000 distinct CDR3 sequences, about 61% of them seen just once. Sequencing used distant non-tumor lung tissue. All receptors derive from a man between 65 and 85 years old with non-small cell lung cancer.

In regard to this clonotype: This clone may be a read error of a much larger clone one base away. CDR3 residues: CSVAYRSSGANVLTF. CDR3 nucleotide sequence: TGCAGCGTTGCCTATCGCTCCTCTGGGGCCAACGTCCTGACTTTC. The genes are TRBV29-1 and TRBJ2-6; D not resolved. The CDR3 has 15 amino acids. Germline CDR1 and CDR2: SQVTM and ANQGSEA. The V gene lost 4 bases and the J gene lost 0 bases, with 10 bases spanning the gap.

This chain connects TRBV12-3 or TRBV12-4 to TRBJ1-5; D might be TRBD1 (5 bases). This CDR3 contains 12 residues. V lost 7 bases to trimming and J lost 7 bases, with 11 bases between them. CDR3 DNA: TGTGCCAGCAATATCCCAGGGCAGCCCCAGCATTTT. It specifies CASNIPGQPQHF.

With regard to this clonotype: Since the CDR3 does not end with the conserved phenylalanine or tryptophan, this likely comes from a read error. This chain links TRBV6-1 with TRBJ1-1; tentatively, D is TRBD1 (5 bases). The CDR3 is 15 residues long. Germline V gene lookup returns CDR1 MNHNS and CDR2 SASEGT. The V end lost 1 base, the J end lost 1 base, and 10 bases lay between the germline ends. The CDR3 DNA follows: TGTGCCAGCAGTGAAGTGGAGGGACCGAACACTGAAGCTTTCTCT. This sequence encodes CASSEVEGPNTEAFS.

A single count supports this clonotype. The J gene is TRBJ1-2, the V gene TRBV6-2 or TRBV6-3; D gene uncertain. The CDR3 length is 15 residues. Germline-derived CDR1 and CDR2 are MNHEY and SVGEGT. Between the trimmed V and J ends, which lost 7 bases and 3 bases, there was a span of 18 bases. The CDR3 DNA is TGTGCCAGCACCCCGTTCGTAACCATGCACTATGGCTACACCTTC. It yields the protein CASTPFVTMHYGYTF.

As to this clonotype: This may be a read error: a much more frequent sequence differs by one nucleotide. The CDR3 reads CACSRKQGARSPLHF. Here the CDR3 DNA reads TGTGCCTGCAGCCGTAAACAGGGGGCGAGGTCACCCCTCCACTTT. The V gene is TRBV7-9, the J gene TRBJ1-6, with TRBD1 matching 9 bases. CDR1 and CDR2 from the germline V gene are SEHNR and FQNEAQ (reference sequence). The CDR3 length is 15 residues.

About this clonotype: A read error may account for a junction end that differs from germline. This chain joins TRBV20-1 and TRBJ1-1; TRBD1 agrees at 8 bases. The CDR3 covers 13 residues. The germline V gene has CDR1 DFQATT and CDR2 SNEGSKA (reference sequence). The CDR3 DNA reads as TGCAGGACCTTCCAGGGGGCAGACACTAAAGCTCTCTTT. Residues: CRTFQGADTKALF.

The chain's CDR3 is CASSYVRKEIQYF. The CDR3 coding sequence is TGTGCCAGCAGTTACGTGAGAAAAGAGATCCAATACTTC. The chain recombines TRBV6-6 with TRBJ2-5; D unclear. The CDR3 has 13 amino acids. Germline V gene sequence: CDR1 MNHNY, CDR2 SVGAGI (reference sequence). Trimming left V 2 bases short and J 14 bases short, with 18 bases between.

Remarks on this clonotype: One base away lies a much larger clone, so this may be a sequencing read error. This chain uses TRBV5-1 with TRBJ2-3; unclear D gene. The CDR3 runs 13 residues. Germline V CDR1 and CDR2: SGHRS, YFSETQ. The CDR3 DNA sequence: TGCGCCAGCAGCTTGAGGCGCACAGATATGCAGTATTTT. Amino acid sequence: CASSLRRTDMQYF.

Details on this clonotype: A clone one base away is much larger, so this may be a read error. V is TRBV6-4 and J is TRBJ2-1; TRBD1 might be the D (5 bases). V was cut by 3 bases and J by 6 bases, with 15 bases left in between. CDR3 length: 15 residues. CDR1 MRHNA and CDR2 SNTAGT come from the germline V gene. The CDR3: CASSEIRGACNEQFF. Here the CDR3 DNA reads TGTGCCAGCAGTGAAATAAGGGGCGCCTGCAATGAGCAGTTCTTC.

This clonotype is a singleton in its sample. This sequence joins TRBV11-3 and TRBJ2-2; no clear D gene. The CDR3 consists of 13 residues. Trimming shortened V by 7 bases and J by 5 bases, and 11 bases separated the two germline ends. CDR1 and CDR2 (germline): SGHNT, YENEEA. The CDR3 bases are TGTGCCAGCAACTCATTTATGACCGGGGAGCTGTTTTTT. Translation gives CASNSFMTGELFF.

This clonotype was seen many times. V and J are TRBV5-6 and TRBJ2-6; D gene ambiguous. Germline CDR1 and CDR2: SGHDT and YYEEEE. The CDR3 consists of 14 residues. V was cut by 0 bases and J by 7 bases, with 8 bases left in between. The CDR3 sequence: CASSLAKHANVLTF. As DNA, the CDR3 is TGTGCCAGCAGCTTGGCCAAACATGCCAACGTCCTGACTTTC.

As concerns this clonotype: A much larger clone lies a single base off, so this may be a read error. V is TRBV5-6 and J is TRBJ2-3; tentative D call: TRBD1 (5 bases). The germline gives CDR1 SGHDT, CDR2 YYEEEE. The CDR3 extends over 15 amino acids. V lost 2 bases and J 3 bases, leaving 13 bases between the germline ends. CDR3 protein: CASSFGPPGTDTQYF. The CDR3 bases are TGTGCCAGCAGCTTCGGGCCCCCAGGGACAGATACGCAGTATTTT.

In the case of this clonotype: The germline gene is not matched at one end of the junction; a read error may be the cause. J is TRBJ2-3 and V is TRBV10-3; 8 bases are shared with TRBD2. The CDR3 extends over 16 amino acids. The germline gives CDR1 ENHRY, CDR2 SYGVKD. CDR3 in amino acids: CAICESGGAVTDTQYF. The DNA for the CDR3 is TGTGCCATCTGTGAGTCGGGGGGGGCAGTCACAGATACGCAGTATTTT.

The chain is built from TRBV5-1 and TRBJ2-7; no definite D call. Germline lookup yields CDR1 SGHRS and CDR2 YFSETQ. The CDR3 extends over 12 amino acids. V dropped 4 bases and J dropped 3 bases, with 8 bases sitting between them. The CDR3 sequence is CASSMDYYEQYF. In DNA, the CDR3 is TGCGCCAGCAGCATGGATTACTACGAGCAGTACTTC.

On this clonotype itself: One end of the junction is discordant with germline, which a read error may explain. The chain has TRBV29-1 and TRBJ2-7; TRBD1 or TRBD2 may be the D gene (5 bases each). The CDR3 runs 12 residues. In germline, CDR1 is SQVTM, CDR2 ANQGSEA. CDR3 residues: CTVERLRGEQHF. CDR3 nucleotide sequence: TGCACCGTTGAAAGGCTACGGGGCGAGCAGCACTTC.